The T cell receptor (beta chain) under discussion was sequenced for a study of OX40 agonist ivuxolimab in advanced cancers. TCRdb's copy holds only in-frame clones and misses some; the assay was immunoSEQ multiplex PCR. The data contain approximately 92,000 clones, about 96% of them seen just once; the ten biggest clones take up 2% to 2.5%. Study findings and constraints: Fewer expanded clones were found on average in CD4+ than in CD8+ T cells.

The CDR3 consists of 14 residues. CDR1 is GTSNPN, CDR2 SVGIG, per germline (reference sequence). The V gene lost 1 base and the J gene lost 0 bases, with 7 bases spanning the gap. This clone has just one count. Its antigen remains unidentified. This specimen was CD4+ or CD8+ T cells sorted from blood, taken in a trial of the OX40 agonist ivuxolimab. The rearrangement links TRBV30 to TRBJ1-3; D is undetermined. The clonotype originates from an adult with an advanced solid tumor such as melanoma, head and neck, liver or kidney cancer. The CDR3 DNA sequence: TGTGCCTGGAGTGACGGGATCTCTGGAAACACCATATATTTT. Residues: CAWSDGISGNTIYF.